Listed here is a single T cell receptor beta chain. The antigen remains undetermined. TCRdb keeps only in-frame clones here, not all; method: immunoSEQ multiplex PCR. The table shows 100,000 to 150,000 clones, with about 86% occurring only once. This sample is drawn from a study of T cell responses to AZD1222 COVID-19 vaccine. Study-level results: Clonal diversity may have been underestimated in mostly white British donors. Two AZD1222 administrations were followed by greater Spike-specific TCR breadth and depth. Of the AZD1222 recipients, only 5 or 6 were seropositive at baseline.

Unmatched junction bases numbered 10, after V lost 4 bases and J lost 1 base. CDR3 length: 17 residues. CDR1 and CDR2 (germline): SGDLS, YYNGEE. The chain couples TRBV9 to TRBJ2-1; 8 positions match TRBD2. The sequence was collected from an adult in good health. Sequenced here: peripheral blood, sampled on day 0 of AZD1222 vaccination. The CDR3 here is CASSPRGSGTSYNEQFF. CDR3 DNA sequence: TGTGCCAGCAGCCCCCGGGGTAGCGGGACATCCTACAATGAGCAGTTCTTC.